This T cell receptor (beta chain) was obtained from a study of T cell responses to AZD1222 COVID-19 vaccine (dated by TCRdb to the early 2020s). Broadly, across the study: AZD1222 recipients given second doses at about 4 weeks or at about 12 weeks were pooled, since spike-specific TCR depth and breadth were not found to differ between the two schedules. A total of 233 trial participants underwent TCR sequencing, of whom more than 200 had received two doses of AZD1222 and approximately 26 had received two doses of the MenACWY control vaccine. Trial participants were enrolled by age into 18-55, 56-69 and 70-plus year subgroups, with roughly 160, 29 and 62 TCR-sequenced participants respectively. The investigation overall reported the following: In the small 56-69-year group, the increase in depth fell short of significance, most likely because of low power. Conclusions about previously exposed vaccinees are limited, since just 5 or 6 AZD1222 recipients were seropositive for SARS-CoV-2 at baseline. Epitopes outside the regions mutated in the B.1.351 and B.1.1.7 variants were reportedly recognized by nearly half of the unique spike-specific TCRs. Participants were mostly white British and included more females than males, and it was suggested by the authors that clonal diversity may have been underestimated. Spike-specific TCR breadth and depth rose significantly after two AZD1222 doses compared with day 0 and with MenACWY recipients. Vaccine-associated CD4 TCRs spanned the whole spike protein, with dominant responses in regions 160-218 and 743-854. Because no day 14 peak-response samples were available, repertoires were characterized only after the peak T cell response.

Details on this clone: What this receptor recognizes is not known. Within one base of it there is no much larger clone, and no base qualities were kept.

According to the study, the label for this sample's time point signals: baseline before first vaccination. The vaccinee samples were drawn from two UK trials, COV001 and COV002, one of which was a single-blind randomized controlled phase 2/3 trial testing AZD1222 (ChAdOx1 nCoV-19) in healthy adults. Trial participant PBMC samples were collected at day 0 and day 28 after the second dose for TCRbeta chain sequencing. V is clipped by 1 base and J by 5 bases, and the sequence between their germline boundaries is 11 bases long. Measured from the cysteine to the phenylalanine, the CDR3 is 15 residues long. Here the CDR3 DNA is all that survives: 45 bases in frame from base 1. The germline V gene encodes CDR1 MGHRA and CDR2 YSYEKL. The CDR3 regions of human TCRbeta chains were analyzed by immunosequencing. The authors' pipeline ran thus. TCRs in the repertoires were compared against a reference library of SARS-CoV-2-specific TCRs that had been generated with the MIRA antigen-specificity platform. Breadth was defined as the fraction of unique TCRs that were SARS-CoV-2-associated, and depth was defined as the fraction of total T cells that were SARS-CoV-2-associated. Using the MIRA data, every spike-specific TCR was mapped to the spike region that the TCR reacted to and assigned to either a CD4 or a CD8 class. Log10-transformed breadth and depth values were compared by one-way ANOVA with Sidak's multiple comparisons tests. Sourced from immuneACCESS, this table was stored by TCRdb with only in-frame sequences that have V and J called. A share of the clones is absent; for the studies checked, an unresolved V gene accounts for under half, and the remainder has no known explanation. That table is the source of V, J and clone size, and D and trimming were worked out from the DNA. For this sample there are roughly 100,000 clones; approximately 89% appear just once. The ten largest account for more than 8% of the sample.

Sequencing was performed on peripheral blood, taken on day 0 of AZD1222 vaccination. The chain is made from TRBV4-1 and TRBJ1-4; TRBD1 is perhaps the D gene, given 5 matching bases. The TCR was taken from an adult in good health. The CDR3 sequence is CASSQGRGVNEKLFF. The sequenced DNA is TGCGCCAGCAGCCAAGGAAGGGGAGTCAATGAAAAACTGTTTTTT.